The entry below describes one T cell receptor beta chain. Its antigen is not identified. This specimen belongs to a study of glioma-infiltrating T cells. V gave up 5 bases and J gave up 4 bases; unmatched junction bases: 6. The CDR3 contains 15 residues. Study-level findings and limits: Above-expected tissue-blood divergence occurred in all gliomas, most in low-grade ones.

Amplification of TCR alpha and beta CDR3 regions from RNA used iRepertoire nested multiplex PCR. Tissue mRNA or PBMC total RNA, 100-400 ng, went into one-step reverse transcription and amplification. TCRdb re-analysed the multiplex PCR reads in MiXCR, keeping a single row per CDR3 protein. This table holds some 160,000 distinct CDR3 sequences, around 42% found once. This clonotype was sampled from a human donor with low-grade glioma or glioblastoma, undergoing nonglioma brain surgery, or in good health (not recorded which). The sample was glioma tissue, nonneoplastic brain tissue, or PBMCs (not recorded which). This chain links TRBV12-3 or TRBV12-4 with TRBJ2-1; TRBD1 aligns across 9 bases. CDR3 protein: CASSPRDREYNEQFF. CDR3 nucleotide sequence: TGTGCCAGCAGTCCACGGGACAGGGAATACAATGAGCAGTTCTTC.